These 25 T cell receptor beta chains were all obtained from the same sample, sequenced in a study of T cell repertoires in cytomegalovirus infection. A single record per CDR3 protein comes from TCRdb applying MiXCR to the reads. The sample shows 750,000 to 900,000 distinct CDR3 sequences, 25% to 35% of them seen only once. These receptors have no identified antigens. The material sequenced was cultured CD8+ T cells from PBMCs, taken from culture after CMV antigen stimulation. The receptors stem from a human donor in good health (CMV status not recorded). Some clones in this sample may be carry-over from other donors' samples.

The rearrangement links TRBV7-9 to TRBJ2-7, with 10 bases identical to TRBD1. J lost 2 bases, V lost 5 bases, and 6 bases had no gene match. The CDR3 covers 15 residues. Germline V gene sequence: CDR1 SEHNR, CDR2 FQNEAQ (reference sequence). CDR3 DNA: TGTGCCAGCAGCCACCGGGACAGGGGACCCTACGAGCAGTACTTC. This sequence encodes CASSHRDRGPYEQYF. Full variable domain (rest looked up from reference TRBV7-9 and TRBJ2-7): DTGVSQNPRHKITKRGQNVTFRCDPISEHNRLYWYRQTLGQGPEFLTYFQNEAQLEKSRLLSDRFSAERPKGSFSTLEIQRTEQGDSAMYLCASSHRDRGPYEQYFGPGTRLTVT.

This clonotype has more than one count but fewer than ten. The rearrangement joins TRBV7-9 to TRBJ2-1; TRBD2 matches at 12 bases. This CDR3 region has 15 residues. V trimming: 8 bases; J trimming: 8 bases; junction bases outside the gene matches: 10. Germline V gives CDR1 SEHNR, CDR2 FQNEAQ (reference sequence). This CDR3 reads CASEKASGGADEQFF. CDR3 bases: TGTGCCAGCGAAAAGGCTAGCGGGGGGGCGGATGAGCAGTTCTTC.

This clonotype appeared a few times. This chain links TRBV6-6 with TRBJ2-1; TRBD2 aligns across 10 bases. CDR1 and CDR2 (germline): MNHNY, SVGAGI (reference sequence). This CDR3 contains 17 residues. V shed 0 bases, J shed 8 bases, and the junction held 10 bases outside the gene matches. CDR3 loop: CASSYSRLAGPSDEQFF. The CDR3 DNA reads TGTGCCAGCAGTTACTCTAGACTAGCGGGCCCCAGCGATGAGCAGTTCTTC.

The rearrangement uses TRBV4-1 and TRBJ2-3; D is unclear. Trimming shortened V by 0 bases and J by 7 bases, and 5 bases separated the two germline ends. The germline V gene encodes CDR1 MGHRA and CDR2 YSYEKL. This CDR3 has 12 amino acids. The DNA for the CDR3 is TGCGCCAGCAGCCAAGATTTTCATACGCAGTATTTT. It codes for CASSQDFHTQYF.

The chain has TRBV7-9 and TRBJ1-2; D gene ambiguous. The CDR3 spans 16 residues. V lost 11 bases to trimming and J lost 3 bases, with 25 bases between them. The germline V gene has CDR1 SEHNR and CDR2 FQNEAQ (reference sequence). The CDR3 nucleotides are TGTGCCGGCCGGAGGGCAGGCTCGTATACAGACTATGGCTACACCTTC. Residues: CAGRRAGSYTDYGYTF. The complete variable domain, with remaining parts taken from reference TRBV7-9 and TRBJ1-2, reads DTGVSQNPRHKITKRGQNVTFRCDPISEHNRLYWYRQTLGQGPEFLTYFQNEAQLEKSRLLSDRFSAERPKGSFSTLEIQRTEQGDSAMYLCAGRRAGSYTDYGYTFGSGTRLTVV.

The sample holds many counts of this clonotype. CDR3 nucleotides: TGTGCCAGCAGCTTAGGATGGGATCTCTCCTACGAGCAGTACTTC. The encoded protein is CASSLGWDLSYEQYF. V is TRBV7-2 and J is TRBJ2-7; no definite D call. V shed 1 base and J shed 0 bases, with 10 bases lying between them. The length of the CDR3 is 15 residues. Germline CDR1 SGHTA, CDR2 FQGNSA. The whole variable domain, filled in from reference TRBV7-2 and TRBJ2-7, reads GAGVSQSPSNKVTEKGKDVELRCDPISGHTALYWYRQSLGQGLEFLIYFQGNSAPDKSGLPSDRFSAERTGGSVSTLTIQRTQQEDSAVYLCASSLGWDLSYEQYFGPGTRLTVT.

This clonotype was recorded a few times. The chain couples TRBV10-2 to TRBJ1-1; D uncertain. From germline, CDR1 is WSHSY and CDR2 SAAADI. V shed 10 bases and J shed 6 bases, with 18 bases lying between them. This CDR3 region has 13 residues. DNA of the CDR3: TGCGCCACCCTACCTCCGACGAGGTCTGAAGCTTTCTTT. Its protein is CATLPPTRSEAFF.

This clonotype was seen a few times. The genes are TRBV6-6 and TRBJ1-4; 7 nucleotides agree with TRBD1. CDR1 is MNHNY, CDR2 SVGAGI, per germline (reference sequence). Trimming removed 5 bases from V and 7 bases from J; junction bases left unmatched: 13. CDR3 length: 16 residues. The CDR3 reads CASSPLGKGAFEKLFF. The CDR3 DNA is TGTGCCAGCAGTCCCCTTGGTAAGGGGGCGTTTGAAAAACTGTTTTTT.

This clonotype was observed a few times. The chain couples TRBV19 to TRBJ1-3, with D possibly matching TRBD1 (5 bases). Trimming took off 3 bases at V and 0 bases at J, with 15 bases between the two ends. The V gene's germline CDR1 is LNHDA and CDR2 SQIVND (reference sequence). The CDR3 runs 17 residues. Written as DNA, the CDR3 is TGTGCCAGTAGTATTCTGGACACCTCACGCTCTGGAAACACCATATATTTT. This codes for CASSILDTSRSGNTIYF.

This clonotype was observed a few times. This sequence joins TRBV6-2 or TRBV6-3 and TRBJ2-1, with D perhaps matching TRBD2 (5 bases). Germline values: CDR1 MNHEY, CDR2 SVGEGT. V shed 7 bases and J shed 10 bases, with 11 bases lying between them. This CDR3 spans 11 amino acids. CDR3: CASKEVGEQFF. CDR3 sequence (DNA): TGTGCCAGCAAGGAGGTAGGGGAGCAGTTCTTC.

The rearrangement links TRBV6-2 or TRBV6-3 to TRBJ1-4; D call uncertain. CDR1 is MNHEY, CDR2 SVGEGT, per germline. The CDR3 runs to 15 residues. The V gene lost 6 bases and the J gene lost 4 bases, with 15 bases spanning the gap. The CDR3 spells CASSPPNGGNEKLFF. CDR3 nucleotides: TGTGCCAGCAGCCCCCCCAACGGTGGTAATGAAAAACTGTTTTTT.

The genes are TRBV5-1 and TRBJ2-1; D unresolved. CDR1 and CDR2 (germline): SGHRS, YFSETQ. Trimming left V 0 bases short and J 0 bases short, with 7 bases between. The CDR3 is 15 amino acids. CDR3 residues: CASSLEHLSYNEQFF. The CDR3 DNA reads TGCGCCAGCAGCTTGGAACACCTCTCCTACAATGAGCAGTTCTTC.

CDR3 region: CASRMGNTEAFF. Written as DNA, the CDR3 is TGTGCCAGTAGGATGGGGAACACTGAAGCTTTCTTT. The chain couples TRBV19 to TRBJ1-1; D remains ambiguous. Germline CDR1 LNHDA, CDR2 SQIVND (reference sequence). Trimming shortened V by 6 bases and J by 1 base, and 6 bases separated the two germline ends. The CDR3 has 12 amino acids.

This clonotype has only a few counts. The V and J genes are TRBV6-5 and TRBJ2-1; 7 nucleotides align to TRBD1. From germline, CDR1 is MNHEY and CDR2 SVGAGI. V lost 2 bases and J lost 5; bases outside the gene matches: 6. This CDR3 region has 15 residues. CDR3 region: CASSYLGTVNNEQFF. For the CDR3, the DNA is TGTGCCAGCAGTTACCTCGGGACAGTTAACAATGAGCAGTTCTTC.

This chain connects TRBV4-1 to TRBJ1-6, with 8 bases fitting TRBD1. Germline-derived CDR1 and CDR2 are MGHRA and YSYEKL. The CDR3 is 17 residues long. The trim removed 2 bases at V and 7 bases at J, leaving 10 bases unmatched. The DNA of the CDR3 is TGCGCCAGCAGCCAACTAAGGACAGGGTTGGAGAATTCACCCCTCCACTTT. Translation gives CASSQLRTGLENSPLHF.

This clonotype showed up just a few times. The junction departs from the called germline gene at one end, perhaps through a read error. The V gene is TRBV7-9, the J gene TRBJ2-2, with 11 bases fitting TRBD2. The CDR3 is 16 amino acids. Per the germline V gene, CDR1 is SEHNR and CDR2 is FQNEAQ (reference sequence). CDR3 nucleotide sequence: TGTGCCAGCAGCCTAGCGGGGGGCCCGAACACCGGGGAGCTGTTTTTT. This translates into CASSLAGGPNTGELFF.

This clonotype was counted only a few times. The J gene is TRBJ2-3, the V gene TRBV5-4; D perhaps matches TRBD1 (5 bases). Trimming removed 0 bases from V and 4 bases from J, with 15 bases in between. Germline V lookup: CDR1 SGHNT, CDR2 YYREEE (reference sequence). The CDR3 runs 16 residues. Here the CDR3 reads CASSLGTWGDADTQYF. The CDR3 bases are TGTGCCAGCAGCTTGGGGACCTGGGGCGACGCAGATACGCAGTATTTT.

This chain connects TRBV6-5 to TRBJ2-1, with 12 bases that match TRBD2. CDR3 length equals 17 residues. The germline gives CDR1 MNHEY, CDR2 SVGAGI. The V segment lost 0 bases and the J segment 5 bases; nucleotides outside the gene matches: 5. In DNA, the CDR3 is TGTGCCAGCAGTTACTCTTTCTCTAGCGGGGGGGACAATGAGCAGTTCTTC. This encodes CASSYSFSSGGDNEQFF.

This clonotype was detected many times. The V call is TRBV7-3, the J call TRBJ2-7; D gene ambiguous. CDR1 SGHTA and CDR2 FQGTGA come from the germline V gene. V lost 0 bases, J lost 5 bases, and 5 bases lay in between. This CDR3 has 12 residues. This CDR3 reads CASSLTFNEQYV. CDR3 DNA: TGTGCCAGCAGCTTAACGTTCAACGAGCAGTACGTC.

V is TRBV10-3 and J is TRBJ2-1; D unclear. This CDR3 comprises 11 residues. With 8 bases removed from V and 6 bases from J, the gap between germline ends came to 8 bases. Germline V gene data show CDR1 as ENHRY and CDR2 as SYGVKD. The CDR3 loop is CAIHGFNEQFF. The CDR3 DNA reads TGTGCCATCCATGGTTTCAATGAGCAGTTCTTC.

The CDR3 protein is CASSLAPVAQPQHF. The CDR3, as DNA: TGTGCCAGCAGTTTAGCTCCGGTGGCTCAGCCCCAGCATTTT. The chain employs TRBV12-3 or TRBV12-4 and TRBJ1-5; no clear D. CDR3 length equals 14 residues. Trimming removed 0 bases from V and 6 bases from J, with 9 bases in between.

The chain carries TRBV10-3 and TRBJ1-1; D gene ambiguous. The CDR3 is made up of 13 amino acids. Germline CDR1 is ENHRY and CDR2 is SYGVKD. V gave up 5 bases and J gave up 1 base, with 8 bases separating them. CDR3 bases: TGTGCCATCAGTCGGGTAGGGAACACTGAAGCTTTCTTT. This gives the protein CAISRVGNTEAFF.

This clonotype was counted once. The chain is built from TRBV5-6 and TRBJ2-7, with D perhaps assigned TRBD1 or TRBD2 (6 bases each). Germline V CDR1 and CDR2: SGHDT, YYEEEE. V was cut by 3 bases and J by 3 bases, with 13 bases left in between. CDR3 size: 14 residues. CDR3 coding DNA: TGTGCCAGCAGCTGGGGGGCAGGGAACTACGAGCAGTACTTC. Translating gives CASSWGAGNYEQYF.

This clonotype has just a few counts. Written as DNA, the CDR3 is TGTGCCAGCAGCCTCCGGACTGCAGATACGCAGTATTTT. Its translation is CASSLRTADTQYF. The chain links TRBV5-5 to TRBJ2-3, with TRBD2 as a possible D gene (5 bases). Germline lookup yields CDR1 SGHKS and CDR2 YYEKEE (reference sequence). V dropped 4 bases and J dropped 4 bases, with 10 bases sitting between them. The CDR3 runs to 13 residues.

This clonotype has only a few counts. The chain carries TRBV12-3 or TRBV12-4 and TRBJ2-7; D is unresolved. This CDR3 contains 13 residues. V was pared by 3 bases and J by 2 bases, with 8 bases between. Here the CDR3 DNA reads TGTGCCAGCAGTTTTTCTGTCACCTACGAGCAGTACTTC. As protein: CASSFSVTYEQYF.